These 5 T cell receptor beta chains came from one sample sequenced in a study of T cell responses to AZD1222 COVID-19 vaccine. Generated by immunoSEQ multiplex PCR, the TCRdb table keeps only in-frame clones and is missing some. This table holds under 200,000 clones, about 90% found once. This specimen was peripheral blood, taken on day 0 of AZD1222 vaccination. Receptor source: an adult in good health.

The V gene is TRBV9, the J gene TRBJ2-2; D not certain. Germline V CDR1 and CDR2: SGDLS, YYNGEE. The CDR3 runs 16 residues. Trimming left V 3 bases short and J 0 bases short, with 12 bases between. The CDR3 reads CASSATGSSNTGELFF. CDR3 coding DNA: TGTGCCAGCAGCGCCACTGGTAGTTCGAACACCGGGGAGCTGTTTTTT.

The chain combines TRBV11-3 with TRBJ1-1; possible D gene TRBD1, 5 bases. This CDR3 contains 13 residues. Germline assignment: CDR1 SGHNT and CDR2 YENEEA. V was clipped by 4 bases and J by 4 bases, with 10 bases between them. The DNA of the CDR3 is TGTGCCAGCAGCTCCCTCACAGGCACTGAAGCTTTCTTT. It yields the protein CASSSLTGTEAFF.

This chain connects TRBV28 to TRBJ1-2; possibly TRBD1 for D (6 bases). From germline, CDR1 is MDHEN and CDR2 SYDVKM. V lost 6 bases and J 4 bases, leaving 18 bases between the germline ends. The CDR3 consists of 15 residues. The CDR3 reads CASSSLSWGPYGYTF. The CDR3 region has the DNA TGTGCCAGCAGCTCCTTATCGTGGGGGCCCTATGGCTACACCTTC.

The rearrangement uses TRBV18 and TRBJ2-7, with D perhaps being TRBD1 or TRBD2 (6 bases each). Germline CDR1 KGHSH, CDR2 LQKENI. The CDR3 length is 15 residues. V shed 0 bases and J shed 5 bases, with 14 bases lying between them. The CDR3 sequence: CASSPPIGGRHEQYF. CDR3 in DNA: TGTGCCAGCTCACCACCCATCGGGGGCCGCCACGAGCAGTACTTC.

CDR3 loop: CASRTGYGNTIYF. The CDR3 nucleotides read TGTGCCTCCAGGACAGGGTATGGAAACACCATATATTTT. J is TRBJ1-3 and V is TRBV30; 8 bases map to TRBD1. This CDR3 spans 13 amino acids. V shed 7 bases and J 3 bases; nucleotides not matched to a gene: 5. Germline lookup yields CDR1 GTSNPN and CDR2 SVGIG (reference sequence).